These 29 T cell receptor beta chains were all obtained from the same sample, sequenced in a study of blood T cell repertoires in COVID-19 (TCRdb year 2020). Library preparation employed the immunoSEQ multiplex PCR assay. The table comes from immuneACCESS by way of TCRdb, which keeps in-frame sequences with V and J called. Part of the clones is missing from these tables; in studies checked, under half for an unresolved V gene and the rest for unknown reasons. The table for this sample lists 130,000 to 150,000 clones; about four fifths of them were counted only once. The top ten clonotypes cover roughly 8% of the sample. Material: peripheral blood. The receptors were gathered from a human donor with acute or convalescent COVID-19. The donor label of this sample is uncertain.

This clone was detected ten times or more. The chain recombines TRBV27 with TRBJ1-5; the match to TRBD1 covers 8 bases. V shed 0 bases and J 6 bases; nucleotides not matched to a gene: 7. CDR1 and CDR2 (germline): MNHEY, SMNVEV (reference sequence). This CDR3 contains 16 residues. CDR3 region: CASSLSAQGVFQPQHF. The DNA of the CDR3 is TGTGCCAGCAGTTTATCGGCACAGGGGGTGTTTCAGCCCCAGCATTTT.

In DNA form, the CDR3 reads TGTGCCTGGACAGGGAACAATGGCTACACCTTC. It encodes CAWTGNNGYTF. This sequence joins TRBV30 and TRBJ1-2; tentative D call: TRBD1 (5 bases). CDR3 length equals 11 residues. V was shortened by 4 bases and J by 6 bases, with 9 bases between the two germline ends. Per the germline V gene, CDR1 is GTSNPN and CDR2 is SVGIG (reference sequence).

The chain employs TRBV5-5 and TRBJ1-2, with unresolved D. Trimming removed 3 bases from V and 4 bases from J, with 10 bases in between. The CDR3 length is 13 residues. CDR1 is SGHKS and CDR2 is YYEKEE in the germline V gene (reference sequence). CDR3 region: CASSSESSYGYTF. The CDR3 DNA is TGTGCCAGCAGCTCGGAATCTAGCTATGGCTACACCTTC.

As concerns this clone: Other DNA sequences within the sample encode an identical CDR3. J is TRBJ2-7 and V is TRBV9; 9 nucleotides align to TRBD1. The germline gives CDR1 SGDLS, CDR2 YYNGEE. The CDR3 has 15 amino acids. V was clipped by 0 bases and J by 2 bases; unmatched bases: 3. The CDR3 spells CASSVGQGGPYEQYF. The CDR3 DNA reads as TGTGCCAGCAGCGTAGGACAGGGGGGTCCCTACGAGCAGTACTTC.

The J gene is TRBJ1-5, the V gene TRBV24-1; 10 bases are shared with TRBD1. CDR3 length: 15 amino acids. V lost 5 bases, J lost 7 bases, and 7 bases stayed unmatched. CDR1 is KGHDR and CDR2 is SFDVKD in the germline V gene. CDR3 DNA: TGTGCCACCAGTGCTCCGGGACAGGGGAACCAGCCCCAGCATTTT. Translated, it gives CATSAPGQGNQPQHF.

The J gene is TRBJ2-7, the V gene TRBV18; 7 bases agree with TRBD1. This CDR3 is built from 13 residues. V trimming: 3 bases; J trimming: 4 bases; junction bases outside the gene matches: 3. The germline V gene has CDR1 KGHSH and CDR2 LQKENI. The DNA for the CDR3 is TGTGCCAGCTCACCCACACAGGGGTACGAGCAGTACTTC. As protein: CASSPTQGYEQYF.

The count of this clone is one. This rearrangement joins TRBV11-2 to TRBJ2-2; no clear D gene. This CDR3 has 12 amino acids. CDR1 is SGHAT and CDR2 is FQNNGV in the germline V gene. V was trimmed by 4 bases and J by 8 bases, leaving 8 bases between them. The CDR3 DNA reads TGTGCCAGCAGCTCCATGAGTGGGGAGCTGTTTTTT. Translation gives CASSSMSGELFF. The whole variable domain, remainder taken from reference TRBV11-2 and TRBJ2-2, is EAGVAQSPRYKIIEKRQSVAFWCNPISGHATLYWYQQILGQGPKLLIQFQNNGVVDDSQLPKDRFSAERLKGVDSTLKIQPAKLEDSAVYLCASSSMSGELFFGEGSRLTVL.

The CDR3 here is CASSRGQSGEQYF. CDR3 nucleotide sequence: TGCGCCAGCAGCCGAGGACAGAGTGGCGAGCAGTACTTC. The rearrangement joins TRBV4-1 to TRBJ2-7, with a possible D match to TRBD1 (6 bases). The V gene lost 4 bases and the J gene lost 6 bases, with 13 bases spanning the gap. The germline V gene has CDR1 MGHRA and CDR2 YSYEKL. CDR3 length equals 13 residues.

This chain uses TRBV24-1 with TRBJ1-6; 12 nucleotides agree with TRBD1. Trimming removed 5 bases from V and 8 bases from J; junction bases left unmatched: 3. Germline lookup yields CDR1 KGHDR and CDR2 SFDVKD. This CDR3 has 15 residues. CDR3 nucleotides: TGTGCCACCAGTGCCCGGGACAGGGGGCATTCACCCCTCCACTTT. Its protein product is CATSARDRGHSPLHF.

This CDR3 is CASSLEGTGEETQYF. The CDR3 nucleotides read TGTGCCAGCAGCTTAGAGGGGACAGGGGAAGAGACCCAGTACTTC. V and J are TRBV7-9 and TRBJ2-5; 10 positions agree with TRBD1. Germline assignment: CDR1 SEHNR and CDR2 FQNEAQ (reference sequence). The CDR3 consists of 15 residues. Trimming took 1 base from V and 3 from J; bases not matched to a gene: 2.

The chain recombines TRBV6-5 with TRBJ1-2; D remains ambiguous. V was shortened by 0 bases and J by 9 bases, with 14 bases between the two germline ends. The germline CDR1 and CDR2 sequences are MNHEY and SVGAGI. The CDR3 is 14 amino acids. This CDR3 is CASSYSSLGRSYTF. CDR3 nucleotides: TGTGCCAGCAGTTACTCTAGCTTAGGGAGAAGCTACACCTTC.

The chain has TRBV9 and TRBJ1-1; weak D call: TRBD1 (5 bases). Germline values: CDR1 SGDLS, CDR2 YYNGEE. Trimming stripped 3 bases from V and 0 bases from J, with 15 bases between. The CDR3 is 16 amino acids. The CDR3 is CASSASRQHMNTEAFF. CDR3 bases: TGTGCCAGCAGCGCCTCTCGACAGCACATGAACACTGAAGCTTTCTTT.

The genes are TRBV15 and TRBJ1-5, with TRBD1 identical over 9 bases. Germline V gene sequence: CDR1 LNHNV, CDR2 YYDKDF (reference sequence). The V and J ends lost 5 bases and 7 bases, in that order; junction bases with no gene match: 9. This CDR3 is 15 amino acids long. CDR3 amino acids: CATSQDRGLGQPQHF. DNA of the CDR3: TGTGCCACCAGCCAAGACAGGGGGTTAGGACAGCCCCAGCATTTT.

This clone was counted only a few times. This chain connects TRBV27 to TRBJ1-5, with D perhaps TRBD1 (6 bases). Germline lookup yields CDR1 MNHEY and CDR2 SMNVEV (reference sequence). The CDR3 is made up of 16 amino acids. V was pared by 7 bases and J by 1 base, with 17 bases between. This CDR3 is CASTALGGKSNQPQHF. Written as DNA, the CDR3 is TGTGCCAGCACGGCCTTAGGGGGAAAGAGCAATCAGCCCCAGCATTTT.

The J gene is TRBJ1-5, the V gene TRBV29-1; 7 bases are shared with TRBD1. The germline V gene encodes CDR1 SQVTM and CDR2 ANQGSEA. Trimming took 4 bases from V and 6 from J; bases not matched to a gene: 9. This CDR3 has 14 amino acids. This chain's CDR3 is CSVAVQGVGQPQHF. The DNA for the CDR3 is TGCAGCGTTGCGGTTCAGGGGGTCGGTCAGCCCCAGCATTTT.

The chain links TRBV4-1 to TRBJ1-6; D unresolved. This CDR3 spans 13 amino acids. V dropped 1 base and J dropped 10 bases, with 8 bases sitting between them. The germline V gene has CDR1 MGHRA and CDR2 YSYEKL. The CDR3 here is CASSQVENSPLHF. Here the CDR3 DNA reads TGCGCCAGCAGCCAAGTCGAGAACTCACCCCTCCACTTT.

This clone is a singleton in its sample. The genes are TRBV15 and TRBJ2-1; TRBD1 matches at 9 bases. The CDR3 totals 16 residues. After removal of 3 bases from V and 5 bases from J, the junction contained 8 bases not matched to a gene. The germline CDR1 and CDR2 sequences are LNHNV and YYDKDF (reference sequence). The CDR3 sequence is CATSRFRDRDNNEQFF. DNA of the CDR3: TGTGCCACCAGCAGGTTCCGGGACAGGGACAACAATGAGCAGTTCTTC.

The chain employs TRBV5-5 and TRBJ1-5; no clear D. This CDR3 is 15 amino acids long. V was pared by 3 bases and J by 5 bases, with 15 bases between. Germline lookup yields CDR1 SGHKS and CDR2 YYEKEE (reference sequence). The CDR3 sequence: CASSYYPGRYQPQHF. As DNA, the CDR3 is TGTGCCAGCAGCTATTACCCGGGAAGGTATCAGCCCCAGCATTTT.

The rearrangement joins TRBV5-4 to TRBJ1-2, with D perhaps matching TRBD1 (6 bases). Germline V gene lookup returns CDR1 SGHNT and CDR2 YYREEE (reference sequence). CDR3 size: 16 residues. Trimming removed 0 bases from V and 1 base from J, with 13 bases in between. CDR3: CASSLGGRGDNYGYTF. The CDR3 DNA reads TGTGCCAGCAGCTTGGGTGGCAGGGGAGATAACTATGGCTACACCTTC.

The chain is built from TRBV29-1 and TRBJ2-2, with 7 bases that match TRBD1. V was clipped by 0 bases and J by 0 bases; unmatched bases: 1. This CDR3 contains 15 residues. The germline gives CDR1 SQVTM, CDR2 ANQGSEA. The CDR3 DNA reads as TGCAGCGTTGAAGACGACAGGGCGAACACCGGGGAGCTGTTTTTT. Protein product: CSVEDDRANTGELFF.

This chain joins TRBV6-1 and TRBJ1-5; TRBD1 is a possible D gene (5 bases). From germline, CDR1 is MNHNS and CDR2 SASEGT. This CDR3 spans 14 amino acids. V was cut by 7 bases and J by 3 bases, with 13 bases left in between. CDR3 DNA: TGTGCCAGCAACACAGGAGACCTCAATCAGCCCCAGCATTTT. Protein sequence: CASNTGDLNQPQHF.

The chain couples TRBV6-5 to TRBJ2-1, with no clear D. V was pared by 0 bases and J by 6 bases, with 9 bases between. The CDR3 is 14 residues long. CDR1 is MNHEY, CDR2 SVGAGI, per germline. The CDR3 DNA reads TGTGCCAGCAGTTACTCGATCCAGGTCAATGAGCAGTTCTTC. It translates to CASSYSIQVNEQFF.

This rearrangement joins TRBV30 to TRBJ1-2, with 7 bases lining up with TRBD1. The junction had 10 bases not matched to a gene; V was cut back by 5 bases and J by 4 bases. Germline values: CDR1 GTSNPN, CDR2 SVGIG (reference sequence). The CDR3 covers 14 residues. CDR3 DNA: TGTGCCTGGGAGCCAGGGGGTTTCGGCTATGGCTACACCTTC. This encodes CAWEPGGFGYGYTF. The full variable domain, completed using reference TRBV30 and TRBJ1-2, is SQTIHQWPATLVQPVGSPLSLECTVEGTSNPNLYWYRQAAGRGLQLLFYSVGIGQISSEVPQNLSASRPQDRQFILSSKKLLLSDSGFYLCAWEPGGFGYGYTFGSGTRLTVV.

The J gene is TRBJ1-1, the V gene TRBV9; TRBD1 is a possible D gene (6 bases). V lost 4 bases, J lost 1 base, and 11 bases lay in between. The CDR3 covers 14 residues. Germline assignment: CDR1 SGDLS and CDR2 YYNGEE. The DNA of the CDR3 is TGTGCCAGCAGCCCGTGGACAGAGAACACTGAAGCTTTCTTT. This encodes CASSPWTENTEAFF.

V usage is TRBV2 and J usage is TRBJ2-2; 7 bases fit TRBD2. CDR3 length: 16 residues. Germline V gives CDR1 SNHLY, CDR2 FYNNEI. V dropped 4 bases and J dropped 4; count of bases not matched to a gene: 9. This CDR3 is CASSGLAGVITGELFF. CDR3 sequence (DNA): TGTGCCAGCAGTGGCCTCGCGGGGGTTATCACCGGGGAGCTGTTTTTT.

The genes are TRBV5-6 and TRBJ2-1; 8 positions agree with TRBD2. V lost 4 bases and J lost 5; bases outside the gene matches: 11. The CDR3 extends over 16 amino acids. The germline gives CDR1 SGHDT, CDR2 YYEEEE. The CDR3 nucleotides read TGTGCCAGCAGCCCCCCCGGGGGGGGCCTAAACAATGAGCAGTTCTTC. Amino acids: CASSPPGGGLNNEQFF.

This clone occurred once. This chain links TRBV5-1 with TRBJ1-2, with TRBD1 identical over 12 bases. The CDR3 totals 16 residues. J gave up 4 bases and V 0 bases, and 4 bases lay outside the gene matches. Looked up from germline, CDR1 is SGHRS and CDR2 is YFSETQ. DNA of the CDR3: TGCGCCAGCAGCTTGGCCGGGGACAGGGGGCTCTATGGCTACACCTTC. Its translation is CASSLAGDRGLYGYTF.

J is TRBJ1-2 and V is TRBV29-1; D remains ambiguous. This CDR3 is 12 amino acids long. Germline V lookup: CDR1 SQVTM, CDR2 ANQGSEA. The V and J ends lost 4 bases and 4 bases respectively, with 10 bases between them. CDR3 in amino acids: CSVAEIFYGYTF. The CDR3 coding sequence is TGCAGCGTTGCGGAGATTTTCTATGGCTACACCTTC.

The sample holds a few counts of this clone. V usage is TRBV12-3 or TRBV12-4 and J usage is TRBJ1-1; 8 nucleotides agree with TRBD1. V shed 7 bases and J 8 bases; nucleotides not matched to a gene: 9. The CDR3 runs 13 residues. This chain's CDR3 is CASILRQGTEAFF. CDR3 DNA sequence: TGTGCCAGCATACTAAGACAGGGGACGGAAGCTTTCTTT.